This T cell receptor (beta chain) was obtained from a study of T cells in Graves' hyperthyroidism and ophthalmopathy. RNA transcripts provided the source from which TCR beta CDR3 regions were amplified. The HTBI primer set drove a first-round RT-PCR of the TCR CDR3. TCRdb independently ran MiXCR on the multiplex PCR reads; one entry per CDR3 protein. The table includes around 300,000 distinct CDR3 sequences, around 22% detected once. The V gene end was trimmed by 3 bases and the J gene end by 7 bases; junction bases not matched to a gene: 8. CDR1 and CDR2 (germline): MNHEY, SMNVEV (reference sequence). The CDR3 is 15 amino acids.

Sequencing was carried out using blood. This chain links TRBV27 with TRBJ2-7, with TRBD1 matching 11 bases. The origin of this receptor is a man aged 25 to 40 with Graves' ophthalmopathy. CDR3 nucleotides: TGTGCCAGCAGTTTTTTGGGACAGGGGGATCTTGAGCAGTACTTC. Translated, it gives CASSFLGQGDLEQYF.